These T cell receptor beta chains were read from a single sample in a study of T cell responses to AZD1222 COVID-19 vaccine. Libraries were prepared by immunoSEQ multiplex PCR; TCRdb keeps only in-frame clonotypes and omits some of them. The table records 110,000 to 150,000 clones, 92% of them present only once. The specimen was peripheral blood, collected on day 0 of AZD1222 vaccination. The origin of the receptors is an adult in good health. Each CDR3 is given without its conserved first and last residue. D genes are given only for firm matches.

cdr3_aa d_call v_call
ASRREGAQY NA TRBV27
SASPARTSGIIAIYNEQF TRBD2 TRBV20-1
ASSTQGGAFYEQY NA TRBV6-5
ASSPTGGAPRETQY TRBD2 TRBV7-9
ASSVTANTEAF NA TRBV2
ASRGTTYEQY NA TRBV6-5
ASSSGQKLF NA TRBV12-3/TRBV12-4
ASSRGSGRVYEQY NA TRBV5-6
ASGQGVGNTIY TRBD1 TRBV5-4
ASSHGTGEYADTQY NA TRBV14
ASSLGHTDPINQPQH NA TRBV28
ASSFRLDRFNEQF NA TRBV7-6
AWSPTSYEQY NA TRBV30
ASSAWETEAF NA TRBV7-9
ATSSGGARYEQY NA TRBV15
ASSVDRVHGYNEQF TRBD1 TRBV9
ASSFGGAGGQPQH NA TRBV28
ATSEGPGAAYDRPQH NA TRBV24-1
ASSSAGGRGRGNTGELF TRBD2 TRBV11-2
ASSRPGQGVETQY TRBD1 TRBV5-6
ASSHSRGAASTDTQY NA TRBV7-6
ASSYSNLGGTQY NA TRBV6-5
ASIRYGSYGYT NA TRBV6-5
ASSRRPGTSDYEQY TRBD2 TRBV4-2
ASSLEGASSYNEQF TRBD1 TRBV5-1
ASSLGTSGANVLT NA TRBV7-2
ASSLEVGTKQF TRBD2 TRBV5-4
ASSARQGRTSGANVLT TRBD1 TRBV25-1
ASSEAAGEYNEQF NA TRBV6-1
ASSFTTGQF NA TRBV2
ASSIKQHYGYT NA TRBV19
ASKPSRINQPQH NA TRBV21-1
SGATGVGNIQY TRBD1 TRBV29-1
ASSPPTDGGYGYT NA TRBV7-9
ASSLWAGANLAPDTQY NA TRBV11-2
ATRDFDRFGAIDTQY NA TRBV24-1